Ten or more counts support the clone carrying this T cell receptor (beta chain). The entry originates in a study of Graves' ophthalmopathy and Graves' hyperthyroidism. The V end was cut by 0 bases, the J end by 4 bases, with 10 bases between. The germline V gene has CDR1 PRHDT and CDR2 FYEKMQ (reference sequence). The CDR3 loop spans 15 amino acids. RNA transcripts served as template for amplifying TCR beta CDR3 sequences. The first round was an RT-PCR with HTBI primers, and the second round was a multiplex PCR. TCRdb called the multiplex PCR reads again in MiXCR, with one record for every CDR3 protein. Of 400,000 to 500,000 distinct CDR3 sequences in the sample, 21% are singletons; the top ten hold roughly 3%.

The V and J genes are TRBV13 and TRBJ1-3; the D gene is possibly TRBD1 (5 bases). Sequencing was performed on peripheral blood. The sequence derives from a woman younger than 30 with stable Graves' hyperthyroidism. The CDR3 nucleotides read TGTGCCAGCAGCTTAGGAGGGGAGGCCGGAAACACCATATATTTT. As protein: CASSLGGEAGNTIYF.